This T cell receptor (beta chain) comes out of a study of cytomegalovirus exposure and HLA in healthy donors. Generated by immunoSEQ multiplex PCR, the TCRdb table keeps only in-frame clones and is missing some. Among 130,000 or so clones listed, under 90% were seen once. This CDR3 is built from 15 residues. With V trimmed by 8 bases and J by 5 bases, 13 bases remained unmatched. Germline CDR1 MDHEN, CDR2 SYDVKM. The chain is built from TRBV28 and TRBJ2-5; 8 bases are a match to TRBD2. The TCR sequence derives from a man aged 25-40 years in good health and CMV-seronegative. Sequencing was performed on PBMCs. The CDR3 region is CASGPGLGAGETQYF. The CDR3 region has the DNA TGTGCCAGCGGACCGGGACTAGGCGCGGGGGAGACCCAGTACTTC. Full variable domain (missing parts from reference TRBV28 and TRBJ2-5): DVKVTQSSRYLVKRTGEKVFLECVQDMDHENMFWYRQDPGLGLRLIYFSYDVKMKEKGDIPEGYSVSREKKERFSLILESASTNQTSMYLCASGPGLGAGETQYFGPGTRLLVL.